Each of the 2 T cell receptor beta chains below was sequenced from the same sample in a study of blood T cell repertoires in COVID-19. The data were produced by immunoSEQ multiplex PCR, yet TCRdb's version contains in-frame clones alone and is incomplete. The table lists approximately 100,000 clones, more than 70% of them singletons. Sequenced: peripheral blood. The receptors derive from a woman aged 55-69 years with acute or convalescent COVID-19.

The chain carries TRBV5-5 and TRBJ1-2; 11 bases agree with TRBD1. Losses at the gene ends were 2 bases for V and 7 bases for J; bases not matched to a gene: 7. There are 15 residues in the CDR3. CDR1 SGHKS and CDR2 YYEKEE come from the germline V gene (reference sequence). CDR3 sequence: CASSFAGTGGGGYTF. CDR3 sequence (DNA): TGTGCCAGCAGCTTCGCCGGGACAGGGGGTGGTGGCTACACCTTC.

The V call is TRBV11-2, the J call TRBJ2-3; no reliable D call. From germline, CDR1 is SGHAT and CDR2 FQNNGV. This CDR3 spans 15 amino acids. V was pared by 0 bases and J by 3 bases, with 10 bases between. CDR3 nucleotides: TGTGCCAGCAGCTTAGACTGGAGTGGGACAGATACGCAGTATTTT. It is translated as CASSLDWSGTDTQYF.